A selection of T cell receptor beta chains follows, all from one sample in a study of T cell repertoires in cytomegalovirus infection. These receptors have no known antigen. TCRdb recomputed calls from the reads with MiXCR, one row per CDR3 protein. Here the sample spans hundreds of thousands of distinct CDR3 sequences, about 33% being singletons. This specimen consisted of cultured CD8+ T cells from PBMCs, obtained from culture after CMV antigen stimulation. The receptors shown here come from a human donor in good health (CMV status not recorded). Some clones in this sample may be carry-over from other donors' samples. CDR3s include the opening cysteine and the closing phenylalanine or tryptophan. A D gene is named only where the DNA matches it firmly. Size is stated for part of the rows, as once, few or many counts, or as a class when the clone is expanded.

TRBD1	TRBV4-1	TRBJ1-5	.	16	CASSQDQQGLAQPQHF	TGCGCCAGCAGCCAAGATCAACAGGGGCTGGCTCAGCCCCAGCATTTT
.	TRBV6-1	TRBJ2-1	.	16	CASSEELDLGVSEQFF	TGTGCCAGCAGTGAAGAATTGGACCTAGGGGTCAGTGAGCAGTTCTTC
.	TRBV12-3/TRBV12-4	TRBJ1-2	.	13	CASSLAVSWGYTF	TGTGCCAGCAGTTTAGCGGTCTCGTGGGGCTACACCTTC
.	TRBV7-2	TRBJ1-1	many	15	CASSLRGRADTEAFF	TGTGCCAGCAGCTTACGGGGGAGGGCGGACACTGAAGCTTTCTTT
.	TRBV7-9	TRBJ2-7	.	16	CASSPGAGSNLYEQYF	TGTGCCAGCAGCCCCGGCGCCGGGTCTAATTTATACGAGCAGTACTTC
TRBD2	TRBV6-5	TRBJ2-7	many	14	CASSYGREGYEQYF	TGTGCCAGCAGTTACGGCAGGGAGGGCTACGAGCAGTACTTC
.	TRBV11-3	TRBJ2-2	.	23	CASSHLLGGGLASGDPNTGELFF	TGTGCCAGCAGCCACCTCCTGGGTGGTGGGCTAGCCAGTGGGGACCCGAACACCGGGGAGCTGTTTTTT
TRBD2	TRBV27	TRBJ2-1	many	15	CASSFSGGLYNEQFF	TGTGCCAGCAGTTTTAGCGGGGGCTTGTACAATGAGCAGTTCTTC
.	TRBV27	TRBJ2-5	.	11	CASTYGETQYF	TGTGCCAGCACCTACGGGGAGACCCAGTACTTC
.	TRBV27	TRBJ1-5	.	11	CASTRNQPQHF	TGTGCCAGCACCCGCAATCAGCCCCAGCATTTT
TRBD1	TRBV18	TRBJ1-5	.	19	CASSPSRTGGFGSNQPQHF	TGTGCCAGCTCACCATCGCGGACAGGGGGCTTTGGGAGCAATCAGCCCCAGCATTTT
.	TRBV9	TRBJ2-2	.	17	CASIHEEGNGNTGELFF	TGTGCCAGCATCCATGAAGAGGGGAATGGGAACACCGGGGAGCTGTTTTTT
.	TRBV19	TRBJ2-3	.	13	CASSMVSGDTQYF	TGTGCCAGTAGTATGGTTTCGGGAGATACGCAGTATTTT
.	TRBV29-1	TRBJ2-3	.	11	CSVAATDTQYF	TGCAGCGTTGCTGCCACAGATACGCAGTATTTT
.	TRBV6-5	TRBJ1-5	few	14	CASSYSVGLQPQHF	TGTGCCAGCAGTTACTCGGTGGGGCTCCAGCCCCAGCATTTT
.	TRBV25-1	TRBJ2-2	.	16	CASSDHVRANTGELFF	TGTGCCAGCAGTGACCATGTGAGGGCGAACACCGGGGAGCTGTTTTTT
TRBD1	TRBV27	TRBJ2-1	.	13	CASSFTGDNEQFF	TGTGCCAGCAGTTTCACAGGGGACAATGAGCAGTTCTTC
TRBD2	TRBV6-8	TRBJ2-5	.	15	CASSFYGGGQETQYF	TGTGCCAGCAGTTTTTACGGCGGGGGACAAGAGACCCAGTACTTC
.	TRBV7-4	TRBJ1-5	.	12	CATSDSNQPQHF	TGTGCCACCTCCGATAGCAATCAGCCCCAGCATTTT
.	TRBV6-1	TRBJ2-3	few	13	CASRRKSTDTQYF	TGTGCCAGCAGACGGAAAAGCACAGATACGCAGTATTTT
.	TRBV24-1	TRBJ1-5	.	17	CATSDLRGGGSHQPQHF	TGTGCCACCAGTGATTTGCGCGGCGGGGGAAGCCATCAGCCCCAGCATTTT
.	TRBV7-2	TRBJ1-2	many	15	CASNPGMLFNYGYTF	TGTGCCAGCAACCCCGGGATGCTTTTCAACTATGGCTACACCTTC
TRBD1	TRBV27	TRBJ2-1	.	14	CASSLGDSNNEQFF	TGTGCCAGCAGTTTAGGGGACAGTAACAATGAGCAGTTCTTC
.	TRBV25-1	TRBJ2-5	few	15	CASTPAGDPQETQYF	TGTGCCAGCACCCCGGCGGGCGATCCCCAAGAGACCCAGTACTTC
.	TRBV27	TRBJ2-7	.	14	CASSLSPDRTREDF	TGTGCCAGCAGTTTATCTCCCGACAGGACCCGAGAGGACTTC
TRBD1	TRBV7-6	TRBJ1-1	few	14	CASIPGGLDTEAFF	TGTGCCAGCATCCCAGGGGGCTTGGACACTGAAGCTTTCTTT
.	TRBV29-1	TRBJ1-4	once	12	CSVGRVGEKLFF	TGCAGCGTTGGCAGGGTTGGAGAAAAACTGTTTTTT
.	TRBV7-6	TRBJ2-2	.	17	CASSLSRGPTNTGELFF	TGTGCCAGCAGCTTATCGAGGGGCCCCACGAACACCGGGGAGCTGTTTTTT
.	TRBV7-9	TRBJ1-1	.	16	CASSPQLRGPNTEAFF	TGTGCCAGCAGCCCCCAACTGCGGGGACCGAACACTGAAGCTTTCTTT
.	TRBV7-6	TRBJ2-5	few	12	CASSYDKETQYF	TGTGCCAGCAGCTACGACAAAGAGACCCAGTACTTC
.	TRBV4-1	TRBJ2-1	.	16	CASSQVVLSSYNEQSF	TGTGCCAGCAGCCAAGTCGTGTTGAGCTCCTACAATGAGCAGTCCTTC
TRBD2	TRBV5-6	TRBJ2-1	few	16	CASTVGGTSNYNEQFF	TGTGCCAGCACAGTAGGAGGGACTAGCAATTACAATGAGCAGTTCTTC
.	TRBV7-2	TRBJ2-2	few	17	CASSFNRVHQFTGELFF	TGTGCCAGCAGCTTTAACAGGGTGCATCAGTTCACCGGGGAGCTGTTTTTT
.	TRBV27	TRBJ2-5	.	15	CASSWGRGPQETQYF	TGTGCCAGCAGTTGGGGTAGGGGACCCCAAGAGACCCAGTACTTC
.	TRBV19	TRBJ1-1	.	14	CASRGELLNTEAFF	TGTGCCAGTAGAGGGGAGCTCTTGAACACTGAAGCTTTCTTT
.	TRBV24-1	TRBJ2-3	.	12	CATSDLDSSQYF	TGTGCCACCAGTGATTTGGACAGCTCGCAGTATTTT
TRBD2	TRBV5-4	TRBJ2-1	many	15	CASSFGTSGYNEQFF	TGTGCCAGCAGCTTCGGGACTAGCGGTTACAATGAGCAGTTCTTC
TRBD1	TRBV7-4	TRBJ2-6	few	17	CASNPGQASSGANVLTF	TGTGCCAGCAACCCGGGACAGGCCTCCTCTGGGGCCAACGTCCTGACTTTC
TRBD1	TRBV5-6	TRBJ1-1	.	14	CASSGGQGLTEAFF	TGTGCCAGCAGCGGGGGACAGGGACTGACTGAAGCTTTCTTT
.	TRBV25-1	TRBJ1-4	.	14	CVSSEWGQGEKLFF	TGTGTCAGCAGTGAGTGGGGCCAGGGGGAAAAACTGTTTTTT
.	TRBV6-6	TRBJ1-4	few	17	CASSYGEGIRAQEKLFF	TGTGCCAGCAGTTACGGTGAGGGGATCAGAGCGCAAGAAAAACTGTTTTTT
.	TRBV20-1	TRBJ2-3	few	15	CSAPGGGLPTDTQYF	TGCAGTGCCCCTGGCGGGGGCCTTCCCACAGATACGCAGTATTTT
.	TRBV6-2/TRBV6-3	TRBJ1-1	few	14	CASRNGLGNTEAFF	TGTGCCAGCAGAAATGGGCTCGGGAACACTGAAGCTTTCTTT
.	TRBV7-9	TRBJ1-4	.	14	CASSFIQGKEKLFF	TGTGCCAGCAGCTTCATACAGGGAAAGGAAAAACTGTTTTTT
.	TRBV7-2	TRBJ1-2	many	20	CASSLEFVGSADILNYGYTF	TGTGCCAGCAGCTTAGAATTCGTCGGTTCGGCAGATATTCTAAACTATGGCTACACCTTC
TRBD1	TRBV7-9	TRBJ2-4	many	14	CASSSTGDKNIQYF	TGTGCCAGCAGCTCTACAGGGGACAAAAACATTCAGTACTTC
.	TRBV7-9	TRBJ2-7	.	12	CASSLVSREQYF	TGTGCCAGCAGCTTAGTATCGAGGGAGCAGTACTTC
TRBD1	TRBV27	TRBJ1-4	few	15	CASSLQDRGREKLFF	TGTGCCAGCAGTTTACAGGACAGGGGGCGTGAAAAACTGTTTTTT
TRBD1	TRBV6-5	TRBJ1-1	few	14	CASSYGQGVTEAFF	TGTGCCAGCAGTTACGGACAGGGGGTGACTGAAGCTTTCTTT
.	TRBV6-5	TRBJ1-1	.	15	CASSYRFGSNTEAFF	TGTGCCAGCAGTTACCGCTTTGGCTCAAACACTGAAGCTTTCTTT
.	TRBV7-2	TRBJ1-1	.	13	CASSLGGWAEAFF	TGTGCCAGCAGCCTCGGGGGGTGGGCTGAAGCTTTCTTT
.	TRBV12-3/TRBV12-4	TRBJ2-2	.	15	CASSLQGGGTGELFF	TGTGCCAGCAGCCTACAGGGTGGGGGCACCGGGGAGCTGTTTTTT
.	TRBV7-9	TRBJ2-1	.	14	CASSPSTGRNEQFF	TGTGCCAGCAGCCCCTCGACAGGGAGGAATGAGCAGTTCTTC
.	TRBV6-4	TRBJ2-1	.	15	CASSQTLWDYNEQFF	TGTGCCAGCAGTCAGACCCTTTGGGACTACAATGAGCAGTTCTTC
TRBD2	TRBV27	TRBJ2-5	.	14	CASSLWGGEETQYF	TGTGCCAGCAGTTTATGGGGGGGAGAGGAGACCCAGTACTTC
.	TRBV6-1	TRBJ1-1	few	15	CASTEGRHWNTEAFF	TGTGCCAGCACAGAAGGACGGCATTGGAACACTGAAGCTTTCTTT
.	TRBV7-4	TRBJ1-4	few	14	CASSLLESNEKLFF	TGTGCCAGCAGCTTACTGGAATCAAATGAAAAACTGTTTTTT
TRBD1	TRBV27	TRBJ1-2	few	16	CASSRRTGDVAYGYTF	TGTGCCAGCAGTCGGCGGACAGGGGATGTAGCCTATGGCTACACCTTC